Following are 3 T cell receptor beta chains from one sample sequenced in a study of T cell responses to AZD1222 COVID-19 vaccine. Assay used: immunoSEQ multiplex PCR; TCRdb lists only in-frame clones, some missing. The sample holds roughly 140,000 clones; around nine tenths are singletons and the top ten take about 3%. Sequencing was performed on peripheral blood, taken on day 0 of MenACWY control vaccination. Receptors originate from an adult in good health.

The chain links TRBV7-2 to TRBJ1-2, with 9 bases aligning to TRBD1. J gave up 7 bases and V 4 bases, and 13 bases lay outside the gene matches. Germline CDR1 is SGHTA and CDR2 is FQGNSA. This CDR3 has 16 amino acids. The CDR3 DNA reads TGTGCCAGCAGCTCCACTTCGAACAGGGGGCAGGGTGGCTACACCTTC. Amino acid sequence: CASSSTSNRGQGGYTF.

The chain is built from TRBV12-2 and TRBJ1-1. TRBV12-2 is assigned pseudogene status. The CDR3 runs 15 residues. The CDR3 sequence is CASRFDARENTEAFF. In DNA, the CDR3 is TGTGCAAGTCGCTTTGATGCTAGGGAGAACACTGAAGCTTTCTTT.

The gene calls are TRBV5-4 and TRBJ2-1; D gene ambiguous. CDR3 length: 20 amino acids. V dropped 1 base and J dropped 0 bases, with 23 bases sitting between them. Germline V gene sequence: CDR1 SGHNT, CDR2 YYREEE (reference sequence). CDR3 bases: TGTGCCAGCAGCTTGCCCAGACCAGGAATTAGCCCTCGCTCCTACAATGAGCAGTTCTTC. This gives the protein CASSLPRPGISPRSYNEQFF.